This T cell receptor beta chain was obtained from a study of T cells in Graves' hyperthyroidism and ophthalmopathy. Diagnosis rested on symptoms, serum thyroxine and TRAb, thyroid ultrasound, and orbital computed tomography. V was pared by 1 base and J by 10 bases, with 4 bases of the junction left unmatched. CDR3 length equals 14 residues. The germline gives CDR1 DFQATT, CDR2 SNEGSKA (reference sequence). Using RNA transcripts as the source, TCR beta CDR3 regions were amplified. A first-round RT-PCR of the TCR CDR3 used the HTBI primer set. TCRdb re-analysed the multiplex PCR reads in MiXCR, keeping a single row per CDR3 protein. The sample shows approximately 590,000 distinct CDR3 sequences, 15% to 18% of them seen only once. Findings and caveats of the study: A model using 13 V-J features told ophthalmopathy apart from stable hyperthyroidism.

Concerning this clonotype: Its target is not known.

The origin of this receptor is a woman in her twenties or thirties with Graves' hyperthyroidism. The sample taken for sequencing was blood. The rearrangement uses TRBV20-1 and TRBJ2-1; 13 nucleotides line up with TRBD2. CDR3 sequence: CSARGTSGSIEQFF. CDR3 in DNA: TGCAGTGCTAGAGGGACTAGCGGGAGTATAGAGCAGTTCTTC.